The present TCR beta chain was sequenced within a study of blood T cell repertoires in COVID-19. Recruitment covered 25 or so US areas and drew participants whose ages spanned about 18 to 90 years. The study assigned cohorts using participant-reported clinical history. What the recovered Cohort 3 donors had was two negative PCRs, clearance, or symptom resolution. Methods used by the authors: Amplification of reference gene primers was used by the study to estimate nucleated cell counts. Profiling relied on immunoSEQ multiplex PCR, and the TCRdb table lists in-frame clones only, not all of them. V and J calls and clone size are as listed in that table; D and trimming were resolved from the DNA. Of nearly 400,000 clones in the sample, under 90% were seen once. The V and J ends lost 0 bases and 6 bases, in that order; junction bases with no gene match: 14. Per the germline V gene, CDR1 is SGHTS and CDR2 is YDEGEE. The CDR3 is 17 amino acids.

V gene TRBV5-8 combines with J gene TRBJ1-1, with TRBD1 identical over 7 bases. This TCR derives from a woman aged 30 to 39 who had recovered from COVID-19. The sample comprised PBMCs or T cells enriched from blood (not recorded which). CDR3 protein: CASSLGPSRQGLAEAFF. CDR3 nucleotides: TGTGCCAGCAGCTTGGGCCCATCCCGACAGGGTTTGGCTGAAGCTTTCTTT.